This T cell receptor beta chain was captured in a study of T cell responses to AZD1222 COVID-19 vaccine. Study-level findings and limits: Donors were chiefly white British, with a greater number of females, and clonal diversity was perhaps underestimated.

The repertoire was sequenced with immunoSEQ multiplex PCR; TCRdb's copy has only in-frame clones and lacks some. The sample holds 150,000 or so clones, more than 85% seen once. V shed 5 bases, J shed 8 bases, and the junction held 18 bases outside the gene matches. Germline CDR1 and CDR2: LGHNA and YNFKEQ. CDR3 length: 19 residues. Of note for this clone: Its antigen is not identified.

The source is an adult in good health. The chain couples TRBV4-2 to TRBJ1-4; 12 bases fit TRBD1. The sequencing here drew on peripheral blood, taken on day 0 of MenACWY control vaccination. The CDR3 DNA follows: TGTGCCAGCAGCTACCCAGGTCCCGGGACAGGGGGCCCGACGGAAAAACTGTTTTTT. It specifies CASSYPGPGTGGPTEKLFF.